This TCR beta chain was retrieved from a study of CD8+CD57+ T cells in acquired aplastic anemia. J lost 2 bases, V lost 4 bases, and 10 bases had no gene match. The CDR3 spans 17 residues. CDR1 and CDR2 (germline): SGHRS, YFSETQ. This clonotype was observed at least ten times. Patients selected for sequencing had displayed CD8+CD57+ cell expansion by flow cytometry. The template for TCR beta VDJ and CDR3 sequence profiling was genomic DNA. TCRdb recomputed calls from the reads with MiXCR, one row per CDR3 protein. Of around 42,000 distinct CDR3 sequences listed, over 55% are singletons. The source of this sequence is a human donor with aplastic anemia. The sequenced material came from sorted CD4+, CD8+, or CD8+CD57+ T cells (not recorded which) from PBMCs. V usage is TRBV5-1 and J usage is TRBJ2-1, with 9 bases aligning to TRBD2. The CDR3 reads CASSPAGTSPPYNEQFF. CDR3 nucleotide sequence: TGCGCCAGCAGCCCTGCCGGGACTAGCCCTCCCTACAATGAGCAGTTCTTC.